Listed below are T cell receptor beta chains from one sample, sequenced in a study of blood T cell repertoires in COVID-19. Clones were read by immunoSEQ multiplex PCR, and TCRdb kept only the in-frame ones, dropping some. The data contain some 190,000 clones, approximately 86% of them singletons. The sample was peripheral blood. Receptors originate from a young man with acute or convalescent COVID-19. CDR3s include the opening cysteine and the closing phenylalanine or tryptophan. The D gene is left open where the match is weak. Size is omitted from some rows. Given values are once, few, many or a class for expanded clones.

D,J,V,size,CDR3,DNA
TRBD1,TRBJ1-1,TRBV7-9,-,CASSLRDRGSGTEAFF,TGTGCCAGCAGCCTCCGGGACAGGGGCTCCGGGACTGAAGCTTTCTTT
TRBD2,TRBJ2-1,TRBV18,-,CASSPGTSVISYNEQFF,TGTGCCAGCTCACCCGGGACTAGCGTGATCTCCTACAATGAGCAGTTCTTC
TRBD1,TRBJ1-5,TRBV28,-,CASSPPRNRGRGNQPQHF,TGTGCCAGCAGTCCCCCCCGCAACAGGGGGCGAGGCAATCAGCCCCAGCATTTT
-,TRBJ2-7,TRBV10-2,-,CASSEVGGWEQYF,TGCGCCAGCAGTGAGGTTGGCGGTTGGGAGCAGTACTTC
TRBD2,TRBJ2-1,TRBV7-3,-,CASSPQGLVAYNEQFF,TGTGCCAGCAGCCCGCAAGGACTAGTGGCCTACAATGAGCAGTTCTTC
TRBD1,TRBJ2-1,TRBV3-1/TRBV3-2,-,CASSPGTGRYNEQFF,TGTGCCAGCAGTCCCGGGACAGGTCGATACAATGAGCAGTTCTTC
-,TRBJ1-5,TRBV19,-,CASSIRTRGSDQPQHF,TGTGCCAGTAGTATCCGGACAAGAGGATCGGATCAGCCCCAGCATTTT
-,TRBJ1-1,TRBV28,-,CASSPTQGAFF,TGTGCCAGCAGTCCCACCCAGGGGGCTTTCTTT
-,TRBJ2-1,TRBV19,-,CASSISLSSNEQFF,TGTGCCAGTAGTATCTCTTTGTCTAGCAATGAGCAGTTCTTC
TRBD2,TRBJ2-7,TRBV6-5,-,CASSYRGVYEQYF,TGTGCCAGCAGTTATCGGGGGGTCTACGAGCAGTACTTC
-,TRBJ1-1,TRBV7-3,few,CASSFSPYPETNTEAFF,TGTGCCAGCAGCTTTAGCCCTTACCCGGAAACGAACACTGAAGCTTTCTTT
TRBD2,TRBJ2-5,TRBV5-1,-,CASSLDGRAGETQYF,TGCGCCAGCAGCTTGGACGGGAGGGCTGGTGAGACCCAGTACTTC
TRBD1,TRBJ2-1,TRBV7-9,-,CASSPRQGSRSQGYNEQFF,TGTGCCAGCAGCCCCCGACAGGGGTCCCGGTCCCAGGGCTACAATGAGCAGTTCTTC